This T cell receptor (beta chain) came from a study of chemoradiotherapy in HPV16-positive cancers (dated by TCRdb to the early 2020s). For context, the study as a whole: Functional T-cell assays on cells from a couple of HPV16-positive patients defined candidate HPV-specific T-cell clones and common TCR motifs. The study asked whether T-cell immunity to the HPV oncoproteins E6 and E7 changes during chemoradiotherapy and whether this immunity affects survival. The candidate HPV-specific TCRs and motifs were then tracked in TCR repertoires from 80 to 95 patients with HPV-related cancers.

To note about this clone: Its binding antigen is unknown. No base-level quality is on record; no much larger clone is a single base apart.

CDR1 MNHEY and CDR2 SVGAGI were looked up in the germline V gene. Relative to germline, V is 6 bases shorter and J is 2 bases shorter, with 11 bases between their ends. The CDR3 measures 13 amino acids from cysteine to phenylalanine. Only the CDR3 DNA is retained, 39 bases long and in frame from the first base. Repertoires were sampled repeatedly over the course of chemoradiotherapy, so clonal expansion could be followed in the tumor microenvironment. Library preparation used the immunoSEQ multiplex PCR assay. Entries here come from immuneACCESS through TCRdb and include only in-frame sequences with V and J called. Some clones fail to appear in such tables; in the studies checked, an unresolved V gene covers under half of the shortfall, and the cause of the remainder is unknown. The sample yields about 35,000 clones; around 92% were counted once. Roughly 3.4% of the sample goes to the ten largest clones.

Paper-wide results and their limitations: Among HPV16-positive patients, expansion of HPV-responsive T cells during chemoradiotherapy was associated with better recurrence-free survival. The functional definition of HPV-specific T cells came from only a couple of HPV16-positive patients, and the survival association was reported for HPV16-positive patients. Expansion of candidate HPV-specific clones and E7-related TCR motifs was observed in the tumor microenvironment during treatment, whereas no such expansion was observed for non-HPV-specific T cells.

The receptor was isolated from a human donor with HPV-associated anogenital cancer. Sequencing used blood, obtained from a patient who underwent chemoradiotherapy. This chain joins TRBV6-5 to TRBJ2-7; TRBD2 is a possible D gene, resting on 5 matching bases. The bases are TGTGCCAGCAGCCGTCGGGGTCCCTACGAGCAGTACTTC. Its translation reads: CASSRRGPYEQYF.